The T cell receptor (beta chain) described here comes from a study of T cell clonotyping in hematopoietic cell transplantation. Libraries were prepared by immunoSEQ multiplex PCR; TCRdb keeps only in-frame clonotypes and omits some of them. The table records about 76,000 clones, about 96% of them present only once. The CDR3 contains 14 residues. Germline V gene data show CDR1 as MNHEY and CDR2 as SVGAGI. V shed 7 bases and J 5 bases; nucleotides not matched to a gene: 4. As for time point: recipient sample about 28 days before transplant, after cytoreduction. Regarding this clone: What it binds is unknown.

The study's findings and limits: After transplant, recipient diversity fell while pathologically expanded clonotypes grew through day 180. CD4 and CD8 repertoire contributions could not be separated without sorting.

This specimen was peripheral blood mononuclear cells, taken before stem cell transplant. This TCR came from a woman aged 45-59 years with acute myeloid leukemia. Some clones in this sample may be carry-over from other donors' samples. The chain is built from TRBV6-5 and TRBJ1-6, with 8 bases identical to TRBD1. CDR3 nucleotides: TGTGCCAGCAAGGGACAGGAGCATAATTCACCCCTCCACTTT. It is translated as CASKGQEHNSPLHF.